Listed below are T cell receptor beta chains from one sample, sequenced in a study of neurological immune-mediated disorders. TCRdb recomputed calls from the 5' RACE reads with MiXCR, one row per CDR3 protein. The profile covers 70,000 to 95,000 distinct CDR3 sequences, with approximately 13% appearing a single time and roughly 4.8% taken by the ten largest. The source material was PBMCs. Receptor source: a female donor with HTLV-1-associated myelopathy (HAM/TSP). CDR3s include the opening cysteine and the closing phenylalanine or tryptophan. D genes are given only for firm matches. Where a row states a size, it is once, few, many or the class of an expanded clone; other rows omit it.

D gene: .
V gene: TRBV28
J gene: TRBJ1-5
clone size: many
CDR3 DNA: TGTGCCAGCAGGTTGAGCAATCAGCCCCAGCATTTT
CDR3 protein: CASRLSNQPQHF

D gene: TRBD1
V gene: TRBV5-1
J gene: TRBJ2-7
clone size: many
CDR3 DNA: TGCGCCAGCAGCATGACAGGGGCCCCGTTCGAGCAGTACTTC
CDR3 protein: CASSMTGAPFEQYF

D gene: .
V gene: TRBV7-2
J gene: TRBJ2-5
clone size: many
CDR3 DNA: TGTGCCAGCAGTGGACTCGTAGGAGTGGCACGCCCTCAAGAGACCCAGTACTTC
CDR3 protein: CASSGLVGVARPQETQYF

D gene: .
V gene: TRBV15
J gene: TRBJ2-2
clone size: many
CDR3 DNA: TGTGCCACCAGCAGTTATCTGGGAACGAACACCGGGGAGCTGTTTTTT
CDR3 protein: CATSSYLGTNTGELFF

D gene: .
V gene: TRBV5-1
J gene: TRBJ1-1
clone size: many
CDR3 DNA: TGCGCCAGCACCCCCCTGGGGGGGGTAGAGGAAGCTTTCTTT
CDR3 protein: CASTPLGGVEEAFF

D gene: TRBD2
V gene: TRBV10-3
J gene: TRBJ2-3
clone size: many
CDR3 DNA: TGTGCCATCGGGACTAGTGCAGATACGCAGTATTTT
CDR3 protein: CAIGTSADTQYF

D gene: .
V gene: TRBV11-2
J gene: TRBJ2-2
clone size: few
CDR3 DNA: TGTGCCAGCAGCTTATGGGACTCGGAGGCCGGGGAGCTGTTTTTT
CDR3 protein: CASSLWDSEAGELFF

D gene: .
V gene: TRBV5-1
J gene: TRBJ2-4
clone size: many
CDR3 DNA: TGCGCCAGCACCCTGTCTTGGGGCCAAAACATTCAGTACTTC
CDR3 protein: CASTLSWGQNIQYF

D gene: .
V gene: TRBV7-9
J gene: TRBJ2-3
clone size: many
CDR3 DNA: TGTGCCAGCAGCTTCAAAGGGGGAGATACGCAGTATTTT
CDR3 protein: CASSFKGGDTQYF

D gene: .
V gene: TRBV7-2
J gene: TRBJ2-3
clone size: many
CDR3 DNA: TGTGCCAGCAGCTTCGGTTGGGGTGGGGATACGCAGTATTTT
CDR3 protein: CASSFGWGGDTQYF

D gene: .
V gene: TRBV7-2
J gene: TRBJ2-5
clone size: many
CDR3 DNA: TGTGCCAGCAGCTTTTCCGTAGCCGGGGAGACCCAGTACTTC
CDR3 protein: CASSFSVAGETQYF

D gene: .
V gene: TRBV7-2
J gene: TRBJ2-7
clone size: many
CDR3 DNA: TGTGCCAGCAGCTTAGGGATCACTCGGACTAGGACAGGCGAGCAGTACTTC
CDR3 protein: CASSLGITRTRTGEQYF

D gene: .
V gene: TRBV2
J gene: TRBJ1-5
clone size: many
CDR3 DNA: TGTGCCAGCAGTGAAGTCAAAAAAGATCAGCCCCAGCATTTT
CDR3 protein: CASSEVKKDQPQHF

D gene: .
V gene: TRBV20-1
J gene: TRBJ1-5
clone size: many
CDR3 DNA: TGCAGTGCTAGAATGGCACGAGCTAGCAATCAGCCCCAGCATTTT
CDR3 protein: CSARMARASNQPQHF

D gene: .
V gene: TRBV11-3
J gene: TRBJ2-3
clone size: many
CDR3 DNA: TGTGCCAGCAGCTTAGTCGGCAACACAGATACGCAGTATTTT
CDR3 protein: CASSLVGNTDTQYF

D gene: TRBD2
V gene: TRBV28
J gene: TRBJ2-3
clone size: many
CDR3 DNA: TGTGCCAGCAGTGGGCGGGGGGGCACAGATACGCAGTATTTT
CDR3 protein: CASSGRGGTDTQYF

D gene: TRBD1
V gene: TRBV5-1
J gene: TRBJ2-7
clone size: many
CDR3 DNA: TGCGCCAGCAGCTTCGGGACAGGGGGCCTCGAGCAGTACTTC
CDR3 protein: CASSFGTGGLEQYF

D gene: .
V gene: TRBV5-1
J gene: TRBJ1-2
clone size: medium-sized
CDR3 DNA: TGCGCCAGCAGCCTGGGTAGCGGCAGGGAGAACTATGGCTACACCTTC
CDR3 protein: CASSLGSGRENYGYTF

D gene: .
V gene: TRBV27
J gene: TRBJ2-2
clone size: many
CDR3 DNA: TGTGCCAGCAGCGCGGGGTACAGCACCGGGGAGCTGTTTTTT
CDR3 protein: CASSAGYSTGELFF

D gene: TRBD1
V gene: TRBV10-3
J gene: TRBJ1-5
clone size: many
CDR3 DNA: TGTGCCAGCACAGGGGAGGAGAGGCAGCCCCAGCATTTT
CDR3 protein: CASTGEERQPQHF

D gene: .
V gene: TRBV5-1
J gene: TRBJ2-7
clone size: few
CDR3 DNA: TGCGCCAGCAGCCCCGGTTTGAGGGGCGGCCGGGATTCCTACGAGCAGTACTTC
CDR3 protein: CASSPGLRGGRDSYEQYF

D gene: .
V gene: TRBV11-2
J gene: TRBJ2-3
clone size: .
CDR3 DNA: TGTGTCAGTAGCTTAATGGGGGATACGCAGTATTTT
CDR3 protein: CVSSLMGDTQYF